This TCR beta chain was profiled in a study of T cells in Graves' hyperthyroidism and ophthalmopathy. Between the trimmed V and J ends, which lost 3 bases and 0 bases, there was a span of 11 bases. The CDR3 has 15 residues. TCR beta CDR3 regions were amplified from RNA transcripts. The TCR CDR3 first-round RT-PCR relied on the HTBI primer set. TCRdb reanalysed the multiplex PCR reads using MiXCR and keeps one entry per CDR3 protein. Of hundreds of thousands of distinct CDR3 sequences listed, about two fifths are singletons. The TCR originated in a man aged 18 to 35 with Graves' hyperthyroidism. This rearrangement joins TRBV12-3 or TRBV12-4 to TRBJ2-5; D may be TRBD2 (6 bases). Specimen: blood. The CDR3 region has the DNA TGTGCCAGCAGTTTCCGTGGGGGGAACCAAGAGACCCAGTACTTC. It yields the protein CASSFRGGNQETQYF.